Detailed here is one T cell receptor (beta chain). Patients from Seattle were sampled longitudinally, starting during active infection. The CDR3 is made up of 16 amino acids. Germline V gene sequence: CDR1 SGHAT, CDR2 FQNNGV. The V end lost 3 bases, the J end lost 2 bases, and 17 bases lay between the germline ends. The sample is drawn from a study of blood T cell repertoires in COVID-19. Study-level information: COVID-19 samples from acute and convalescent phases originated in the United States, Italy and Spain.

The assay was immunoSEQ multiplex PCR, and TCRdb's table has in-frame clones only and misses some. The table shows around 150,000 clones, with about 88% occurring only once. The sample taken for sequencing was peripheral blood. The V and J genes are TRBV11-2 and TRBJ2-7, with D tentatively TRBD2 (6 bases). This TCR derives from a human donor with COVID-19, enrolled during active disease. The donor label of this sample is uncertain. CDR3: CASSLEGTSITYEQYF. CDR3 nucleotides: TGTGCCAGCAGCTTGGAGGGAACCTCTATCACCTACGAGCAGTACTTC.